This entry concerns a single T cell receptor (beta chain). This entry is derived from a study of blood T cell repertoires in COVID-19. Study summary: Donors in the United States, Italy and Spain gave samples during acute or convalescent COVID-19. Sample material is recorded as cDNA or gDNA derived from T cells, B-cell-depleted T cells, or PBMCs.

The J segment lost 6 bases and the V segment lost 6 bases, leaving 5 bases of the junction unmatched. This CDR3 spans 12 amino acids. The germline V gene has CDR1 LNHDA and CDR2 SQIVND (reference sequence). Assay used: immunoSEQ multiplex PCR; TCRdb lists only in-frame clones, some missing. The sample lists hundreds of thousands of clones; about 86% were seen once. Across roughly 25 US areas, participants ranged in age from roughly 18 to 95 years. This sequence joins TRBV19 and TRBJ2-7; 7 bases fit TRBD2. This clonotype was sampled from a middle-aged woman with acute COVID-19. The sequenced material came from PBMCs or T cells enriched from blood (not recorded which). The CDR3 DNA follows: TGTGCCAGTAGGGCTAGCGGCCCCGAGCAGTACTTC. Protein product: CASRASGPEQYF.